This T cell receptor beta chain was retrieved from a study of blood T cell repertoires in COVID-19. Study in general: The cDNA or gDNA used as material had been derived from T cells, B-cell-depleted T cells, or PBMCs.

Per the authors' pipeline: Estimates of nucleated cell counts were drawn from the amplification of reference gene primers. Using immunoSEQ multiplex PCR, the repertoire was profiled, and TCRdb retains in-frame clones only, with some absent. That table is the source of V, J and clone size, and D and trimming were worked out from the DNA. The data contain about 210,000 clones, about three quarters of them seen just once; the ten biggest clones take up approximately 6.6%. This clone was counted only a few times. The CDR3 sequence is 13 residues long. V was pared by 7 bases and J by 7 bases, with 5 bases of the junction left unmatched.

Specimen: peripheral blood. J is TRBJ1-5 and V is TRBV12-3 or TRBV12-4; 9 bases map to TRBD1. The sequence came from a woman aged 65 to 85 with acute or convalescent COVID-19. For the CDR3, the DNA is TGTGCCAGCACCGGACAGGGGTTCCAGCCCCAGCATTTT. Its translation is CASTGQGFQPQHF.